This T cell receptor beta chain emerged from a study of cytomegalovirus exposure and HLA in healthy donors. The wider study: A later analysis reported the 100 to 150 validation repertoires used the same platform as the approximately 670 first-cohort repertoires.

Germline CDR1 and CDR2: SGHTA and FQGNSA. This CDR3 region has 14 residues. Trimming took off 5 bases at V and 6 bases at J, with 14 bases between the two ends. Assay used: immunoSEQ multiplex PCR; TCRdb lists only in-frame clones, some missing. The table has roughly 350,000 clones, more than 80% seen once; the top ten hold around 0.84%. The donors belonged to the approximately 120-subject validation cohort, separate from the roughly 720-subject first cohort. Whole-study findings and limits: Published work reported that the classifier diagnosed cytomegalovirus status with high specificity and sensitivity.

As regards this clone: Its antigen remains unknown.

This TCR derives from a young woman in good health and CMV-seronegative. Sequences were obtained from PBMCs. The chain links TRBV7-2 to TRBJ2-1; D ambiguous. CDR3 loop: CASSRNQAANEQFF. Here the CDR3 DNA reads TGTGCCAGCAGCCGTAACCAGGCTGCCAATGAGCAGTTCTTC.